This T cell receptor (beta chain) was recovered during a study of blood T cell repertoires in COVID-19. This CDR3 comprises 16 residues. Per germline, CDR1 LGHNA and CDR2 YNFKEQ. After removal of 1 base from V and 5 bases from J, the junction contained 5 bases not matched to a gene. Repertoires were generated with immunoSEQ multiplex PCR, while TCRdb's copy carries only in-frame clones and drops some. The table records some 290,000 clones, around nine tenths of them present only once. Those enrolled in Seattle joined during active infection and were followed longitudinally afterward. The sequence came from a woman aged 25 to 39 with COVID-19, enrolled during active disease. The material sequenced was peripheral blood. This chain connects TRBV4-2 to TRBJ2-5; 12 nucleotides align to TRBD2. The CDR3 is CASSQAGLAGLETQYF. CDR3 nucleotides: TGTGCCAGCAGCCAAGCTGGACTAGCGGGATTGGAGACCCAGTACTTC.